One sample yielded the 14 T cell receptor beta chains listed below, sequenced in a study of HIV-infected children after antiretroviral therapy interruption. Treatment reported: PENTA 11 planned treatment interruption arm or continuous ART arm. The TCR library was built from RNA with a 3' RACE protocol and unique molecular identifiers. TCRdb reanalysed the 3' RACE reads using MiXCR and keeps one entry per CDR3 protein. The repertoire includes tens of thousands of distinct CDR3 sequences, more than 3.5% of them detected once, and 0.7% sits in the top ten. This sample comprised CD45RA+ CD4+ T cells from PBMCs, pooled from several time points, obtained from a donor given antiretroviral therapy, either interrupted or continuous. Regarding subset: naive CD4+ CD45RA+ CD45RO- T cells. The receptors here all came from a pool of human donors with HIV.

This clonotype was recorded many times. The V call is TRBV5-1, the J call TRBJ2-2, with D possibly being TRBD1 (6 bases). The CDR3 length is 14 residues. Germline CDR1 and CDR2: SGHRS and YFSETQ. V was shortened by 4 bases and J by 4 bases, with 11 bases between the two germline ends. DNA of the CDR3: TGCGCCAGCAGCATGGACAGTCCCACCGGGGAGCTGTTTTTT. As protein: CASSMDSPTGELFF.

This clonotype has only a few counts. V and J are TRBV5-1 and TRBJ2-3, with TRBD2 matching over 7 bases. The CDR3 runs 14 residues. The V and J ends lost 4 bases and 2 bases, in that order; junction bases with no gene match: 4. Germline V lookup: CDR1 SGHRS, CDR2 YFSETQ. The CDR3 nucleotides read TGCGCCAGCAGCACGGGACTATTCACAGATACGCAGTATTTT. This codes for CASSTGLFTDTQYF. Variable domain in full (rest from reference TRBV5-1 and TRBJ2-3): KAGVTQTPRYLIKTRGQQVTLSCSPISGHRSVSWYQQTPGQGLQFLFEYFSETQRNKGNFPGRFSGRQFSNSRSEMNVSTLELGDSALYLCASSTGLFTDTQYFGPGTRLTVL.

This clonotype was found many times. The J gene is TRBJ1-1, the V gene TRBV7-9, with D unclear. The CDR3 loop spans 11 amino acids. Per the germline V gene, CDR1 is SEHNR and CDR2 is FQNEAQ (reference sequence). Trimming cost V 1 base and J 5 bases, with 2 bases left between them. In DNA, the CDR3 is TGTGCCAGCAGCTTAGTGACTGAAGCTTTCTTT. Protein sequence: CASSLVTEAFF.

This clonotype has a count of ten or more. The chain uses TRBV5-1 and TRBJ2-6; D is perhaps TRBD2 (6 bases). The length of the CDR3 is 16 residues. Trimming took off 4 bases at V and 0 bases at J, with 11 bases between the two ends. Germline CDR1 is SGHRS and CDR2 is YFSETQ. CDR3 loop: CASSPAGGSGANVLTF. CDR3 nucleotides: TGCGCCAGCAGCCCAGCCGGGGGCTCTGGGGCCAACGTCCTGACTTTC.

The chain has TRBV11-3 and TRBJ2-7; 12 positions agree with TRBD1. The CDR3 extends over 15 amino acids. Germline trimming cut 8 bases from V and 6 bases from J; bases unmatched to any gene: 11. CDR1 and CDR2 from the germline V gene are SGHNT and YENEEA. The CDR3 protein is CASLDPGQGAPEQYF. The CDR3 nucleotides read TGTGCCAGCTTAGATCCGGGACAGGGGGCTCCCGAGCAGTACTTC.

V gene TRBV20-1 combines with J gene TRBJ2-1; 12 bases match TRBD2. J lost 2 bases, V lost 3 bases, and 11 bases had no gene match. Germline lookup yields CDR1 DFQATT and CDR2 SNEGSKA (reference sequence). CDR3 length: 18 amino acids. The CDR3 sequence: CSASILPTSGGTYNEQFF. For the CDR3, the DNA is TGCAGTGCTAGTATACTTCCGACTAGCGGGGGTACCTACAATGAGCAGTTCTTC.

This clonotype was counted a few times. This chain joins TRBV12-3 or TRBV12-4 and TRBJ2-1; the D gene is possibly TRBD2 (7 bases). This CDR3 has 15 residues. V was pared by 6 bases and J by 8 bases, with 20 bases between. CDR3 nucleotides: TGTGCCAGCAGCCCCTGGGGGGGCAGGGGCGATGAGCAGTTCTTC. It encodes CASSPWGGRGDEQFF.

The CDR3 nucleotides read TGCAGCGTCCGGACTGACGGGGAGCTGTTTTTT. Residues: CSVRTDGELFF. The rearrangement uses TRBV29-1 and TRBJ2-2; D possibly corresponds to TRBD2 (5 bases). Germline CDR1 SQVTM, CDR2 ANQGSEA. The germline V and J ends were trimmed by 6 bases and 7 bases, with 9 bases remaining between them. This CDR3 is built from 11 residues.

This clonotype turned up a few times. The chain combines TRBV20-1 with TRBJ2-7; the D gene is possibly TRBD1 (7 bases). Deletions cut 0 bases from V and 3 bases from J, with 12 bases between. This CDR3 has 14 amino acids. Per the germline V gene, CDR1 is DFQATT and CDR2 is SNEGSKA (reference sequence). CDR3 amino acids: CSARDYRGGYEQYF. The CDR3 nucleotides read TGCAGTGCTAGAGATTACAGGGGAGGCTACGAGCAGTACTTC.

This clonotype showed up many times. This chain links TRBV29-1 with TRBJ2-3; 9 nucleotides align to TRBD2. Unmatched junction bases numbered 1, after V lost 1 base and J lost 2 bases. The CDR3 consists of 14 residues. Germline V gene data show CDR1 as SQVTM and CDR2 as ANQGSEA. This chain's CDR3 is CSVEGGGATDTQYF. The CDR3 DNA follows: TGCAGCGTTGAAGGCGGGGGGGCCACAGATACGCAGTATTTT.

This clonotype was counted a few times. The rearrangement joins TRBV4-1 to TRBJ1-2, with 8 bases aligning to TRBD1. Germline CDR1 is MGHRA and CDR2 is YSYEKL. The CDR3 runs to 16 residues. V trimming: 4 bases; J trimming: 3 bases; junction bases outside the gene matches: 10. The CDR3 spells CASSLTGTGKDYGYTF. The CDR3 DNA reads TGCGCCAGCAGCCTTACCGGGACAGGAAAGGACTATGGCTACACCTTC.

This clonotype was counted ten times or more. The chain employs TRBV9 and TRBJ2-1; 8 bases agree with TRBD2. The length of the CDR3 is 15 residues. Germline trimming cut 0 bases from V and 7 bases from J; bases unmatched to any gene: 6. CDR1 and CDR2 (germline): SGDLS, YYNGEE. CDR3 protein: CASSVAGGGRNEQFF. Here the CDR3 DNA reads TGTGCCAGCAGCGTAGCGGGGGGGGGCCGAAATGAGCAGTTCTTC.

This clonotype was found many times. Its ends do not fully match the called genes, so a read error is possible. J is TRBJ1-5 and V is TRBV23-1; D unclear. TRBV23-1 is noted as an ORF with a role that remains uncertain. This CDR3 region has 9 residues. In DNA, the CDR3 is TGTAACGACAATCAGCCCCAGCATTTT. Protein: CNDNQPQHF.

The sample holds many counts of this clonotype. The gene calls are TRBV2 and TRBJ1-5, with unresolved D. This CDR3 has 15 amino acids. Germline V gives CDR1 SNHLY, CDR2 FYNNEI. V dropped 1 base and J dropped 1 base, with 8 bases sitting between them. CDR3 residues: CASSEERWSNQPQHF. CDR3 coding DNA: TGTGCCAGCAGTGAAGAAAGGTGGAGCAATCAGCCCCAGCATTTT.